This note documents a single T cell receptor (beta chain) sequence. Its specificity is not known. The protocol was immunoSEQ multiplex PCR, while the TCRdb copy is restricted to in-frame clones and leaves out a portion. The repertoire holds 20,000 to 25,000 clones, 94% seen once, with about 5% in the top ten. The data stem from a study of PD-1 blockade in classical Hodgkin lymphoma. Germline-derived CDR1 and CDR2 are SEHNR and FQNEAQ (reference sequence). Trimming pared 6 bases from V and 6 bases from J, leaving 6 bases between. The CDR3 totals 11 residues. The sample's time point: newly diagnosed, previously untreated cHL patient sample. Study-level findings and limits: Nothing has yet pinned down what causes the repertoire differences, possibly disease activity or prior therapy. Newly diagnosed patients were said to have less baseline TCR diversity than healthy donors did.

The sample taken for sequencing was peripheral blood mononuclear cells (PBMCs). The chain links TRBV7-9 to TRBJ1-3; the D is unclear. The source of this sequence is a human donor with classical Hodgkin lymphoma. For the CDR3, the DNA is TGTGCCAGCAGTGAGTCAAACACCATATATTTT. Amino acid sequence: CASSESNTIYF.